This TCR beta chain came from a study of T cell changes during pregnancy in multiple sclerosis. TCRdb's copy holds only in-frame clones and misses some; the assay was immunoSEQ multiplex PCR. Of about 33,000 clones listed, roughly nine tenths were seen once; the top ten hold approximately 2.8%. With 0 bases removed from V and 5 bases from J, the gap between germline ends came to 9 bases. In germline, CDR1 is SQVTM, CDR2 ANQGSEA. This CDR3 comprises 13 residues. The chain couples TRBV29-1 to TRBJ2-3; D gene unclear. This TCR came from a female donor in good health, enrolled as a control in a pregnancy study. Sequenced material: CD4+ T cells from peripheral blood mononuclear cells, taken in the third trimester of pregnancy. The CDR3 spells CSVEDLFGDTQYF. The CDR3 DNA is TGCAGCGTTGAAGATCTTTTCGGAGATACGCAGTATTTT.